Listed here are 8 T cell receptor beta chains from one sample, sequenced in a study of T cells in Graves' hyperthyroidism and ophthalmopathy. The source material, RNA transcripts, was used to amplify TCR beta CDR3 regions. Primed by the HTBI set, a first-round RT-PCR was run on the TCR CDR3. TCRdb re-called the multiplex PCR reads with MiXCR, one entry per CDR3 protein. The sample has hundreds of thousands of distinct CDR3 sequences, around 20% seen once. Input material: blood. The receptors here all came from a woman aged 45-65 years with Graves' hyperthyroidism that later progressed to Graves' ophthalmopathy.

This sequence joins TRBV19 and TRBJ2-5; D is possibly TRBD2 (5 bases). Trimming stripped 4 bases from V and 1 base from J, with 13 bases between. Germline V CDR1 and CDR2: LNHDA, SQIVND (reference sequence). The CDR3 is 15 residues long. The CDR3 sequence is CASSKAGLSQETQYF. The CDR3 bases are TGTGCCAGTAGTAAGGCCGGACTTTCCCAAGAGACCCAGTACTTC.

Many counts were recorded for this clonotype. The V call is TRBV2, the J call TRBJ2-4; the D is unclear. V lost 3 bases and J 0 bases, leaving 12 bases between the germline ends. Germline values: CDR1 SNHLY, CDR2 FYNNEI. The length of the CDR3 is 16 residues. The DNA of the CDR3 is TGTGCCAGCAGTGAGGGTTACCCTTTAGCCAAAAACATTCAGTACTTC. Translated: CASSEGYPLAKNIQYF.

The genes are TRBV12-3 or TRBV12-4 and TRBJ1-4; perhaps TRBD1 as D (6 bases). Trimming took 7 bases from V and 8 from J, leaving 23 bases between them. This CDR3 spans 16 amino acids. The DNA for the CDR3 is TGTGCCAGCACCGACGCTGGGGCAGGGCAGGGGGAAAAACTGTTTTTT. Translated: CASTDAGAGQGEKLFF.

CDR3 coding DNA: TGCAGTGCCTCGGGGGGAGAGATCTCCAGGGAGGGGACTGAAGCTTTCTTT. This gives the protein CSASGGEISREGTEAFF. The chain carries TRBV20-1 and TRBJ1-1; D is possibly TRBD1 (5 bases). CDR3 size: 17 residues. The germline V gene encodes CDR1 DFQATT and CDR2 SNEGSKA (reference sequence). Trimming removed 6 bases from V and 5 bases from J, with 28 bases in between.

This clonotype has at least ten counts. The V gene is TRBV5-1, the J gene TRBJ2-3; no clear D. The germline CDR1 and CDR2 sequences are SGHRS and YFSETQ. The CDR3 is 14 amino acids. Trimming took 3 bases from V and 1 from J, leaving 9 bases between them. CDR3 in amino acids: CASSSEPGTDTQYF. CDR3 bases: TGCGCCAGCAGCTCCGAACCGGGCACAGATACGCAGTATTTT. The complete variable domain, with remaining parts taken from reference TRBV5-1 and TRBJ2-3, reads KAGVTQTPRYLIKTRGQQVTLSCSPISGHRSVSWYQQTPGQGLQFLFEYFSETQRNKGNFPGRFSGRQFSNSRSEMNVSTLELGDSALYLCASSSEPGTDTQYFGPGTRLTVL.

Details on this clonotype: A single base separates this from a much larger clone, so it may be a read error. This chain connects TRBV20-1 to TRBJ1-2, with 7 bases matching TRBD1. The trim removed 4 bases at V and 0 bases at J, leaving 5 bases unmatched. The CDR3 consists of 14 residues. Germline CDR1 and CDR2: DFQATT and SNEGSKA (reference sequence). CDR3 in amino acids: CSAKGTAANYGYTF. The CDR3 DNA follows: TGCAGTGCTAAGGGGACAGCTGCTAACTATGGCTACACCTTC.

The rearrangement joins TRBV9 to TRBJ2-6, with D maybe TRBD1 (6 bases). V dropped 4 bases and J dropped 0 bases, with 11 bases sitting between them. Germline V gives CDR1 SGDLS, CDR2 YYNGEE. There are 16 residues in the CDR3. The CDR3 is CASSWDISSGANVLTF. DNA of the CDR3: TGTGCCAGCAGCTGGGACATCTCCTCTGGGGCCAACGTCCTGACTTTC.

In this sample, this clonotype turned up a few times. V and J are TRBV9 and TRBJ1-3, with TRBD1 identical over 9 bases. In germline, CDR1 is SGDLS, CDR2 YYNGEE. CDR3 length: 15 residues. The J segment lost 4 bases and the V segment lost 0 bases, leaving 2 bases of the junction unmatched. CDR3 protein: CASSVGDRVGNTIYF. The DNA of the CDR3 is TGTGCCAGCAGCGTAGGGGACAGGGTCGGAAACACCATATATTTT.